A single sample is the source of the 15 T cell receptor beta chains below, sequenced in a study of T cell changes during pregnancy in multiple sclerosis. Clones were sequenced by immunoSEQ multiplex PCR, and TCRdb holds only the in-frame ones, with some missing. This sample has about 93,000 clones, with approximately 90% found just once. Material: peripheral blood, obtained before pregnancy. The receptors come from a female donor with multiple sclerosis, enrolled in a pregnancy study.

The chain carries TRBV2 and TRBJ2-1; possible D gene TRBD1, 7 bases. V was shortened by 7 bases and J by 9 bases, with 22 bases between the two germline ends. Germline values: CDR1 SNHLY, CDR2 FYNNEI. CDR3 length equals 15 residues. This chain's CDR3 is CASIFRTGMGGEQFF. For the CDR3, the DNA is TGTGCCAGCATATTCCGGACAGGAATGGGGGGTGAGCAGTTCTTC.

This sequence joins TRBV11-2 and TRBJ1-1; the match to TRBD1 covers 9 bases. This CDR3 has 14 amino acids. From germline, CDR1 is SGHAT and CDR2 FQNNGV. Trimming took 5 bases from V and 6 from J; bases not matched to a gene: 7. The CDR3 is CASSIGQGSSEAFF. The CDR3 DNA reads TGTGCCAGCAGCATCGGACAGGGGAGCTCTGAAGCTTTCTTT.

This rearrangement joins TRBV2 to TRBJ2-7; the match to TRBD1 covers 10 bases. V lost 4 bases to trimming and J lost 6 bases; unmatched junction nucleotides: 6. Germline-derived CDR1 and CDR2 are SNHLY and FYNNEI. This CDR3 region has 14 residues. The CDR3 DNA follows: TGTGCCAGCAGTGCCCAGGGACAGGGGCTCGAGCAGTACTTC. Protein sequence: CASSAQGQGLEQYF.

The gene calls are TRBV5-4 and TRBJ2-7; unclear D gene. V lost 4 bases, J lost 5 bases, and 13 bases lay in between. The CDR3 loop spans 13 amino acids. The V gene's germline CDR1 is SGHNT and CDR2 YYREEE (reference sequence). CDR3 protein: CASSGSNVHEQYF. DNA for the CDR3: TGTGCCAGCAGCGGTAGTAACGTACACGAGCAGTACTTC.

CDR3 residues: CASSHVGANYGYTF. CDR3 DNA: TGTGCCAGCTCGCACGTTGGGGCGAACTATGGCTACACCTTC. This chain connects TRBV18 to TRBJ1-2; possible D gene TRBD1, 5 bases. Looked up from germline, CDR1 is KGHSH and CDR2 is LQKENI. V lost 6 bases, J lost 2 bases, and 13 bases lay in between. The CDR3 spans 14 residues.

A single count supports this clone. V usage is TRBV18 and J usage is TRBJ1-5, with TRBD1 as a possible D gene (5 bases). The CDR3 extends over 16 amino acids. The germline V gene encodes CDR1 KGHSH and CDR2 LQKENI. The V and J ends lost 3 bases and 1 base respectively, with 13 bases between them. For the CDR3, the DNA is TGTGCCAGCTCACCGTACGGGGGGGAAAGCAATCAGCCCCAGCATTTT. The encoded protein is CASSPYGGESNQPQHF.

The CDR3 loop is CASSQGTGTNEKLFF. In DNA form, the CDR3 reads TGCGCCAGCAGCCAGGGGACAGGGACTAATGAAAAACTGTTTTTT. This chain uses TRBV4-3 with TRBJ1-4; TRBD1 agrees at 9 bases. This CDR3 has 15 amino acids. CDR1 is LGHNA and CDR2 is YSLEER in the germline V gene. Unmatched junction bases numbered 1, after V lost 3 bases and J lost 2 bases.

This sequence joins TRBV10-3 and TRBJ2-1, with D possibly TRBD1 on 9 matching bases. V lost 3 bases to trimming and J lost 6 bases, with 27 bases between them. CDR1 and CDR2 from the germline V gene are ENHRY and SYGVKD. The CDR3 extends over 19 amino acids. The CDR3, as DNA: TGTGCCATCAGTGATCCCGACAGGGGGGGACGGACTAGCCTCAATGAGCAGTTCTTC. Encoded protein: CAISDPDRGGRTSLNEQFF.

This clone was found once. In nucleotides, the CDR3 is TGTGCCAGCAGCTTAGTCCGGATGGGTCCGGGGACTAACTATGGCTACACCTTC. The encoded protein is CASSLVRMGPGTNYGYTF. This chain links TRBV7-2 with TRBJ1-2; D remains unclear. V lost 1 base and J 0 bases, leaving 18 bases between the germline ends. Germline V lookup: CDR1 SGHTA, CDR2 FQGNSA. The CDR3 contains 18 residues.

The V gene is TRBV4-1, the J gene TRBJ2-1; 9 nucleotides line up with TRBD1. This CDR3 is built from 18 residues. Germline values: CDR1 MGHRA, CDR2 YSYEKL. V lost 4 bases, J lost 7 bases, and 17 bases stayed unmatched. This CDR3 is CASSLFPVGDRVKNEQFF. In nucleotides, the CDR3 is TGCGCCAGCAGCCTCTTTCCGGTAGGGGACAGGGTGAAAAATGAGCAGTTCTTC.

The CDR3 sequence is CASSFTGTDYYEQYF. The CDR3 DNA is TGTGCCAGCAGCTTTACGGGAACGGATTACTACGAGCAGTACTTC. This chain links TRBV11-2 with TRBJ2-7, with D perhaps TRBD2 (5 bases). V lost 3 bases, J lost 3 bases, and 15 bases lay in between. CDR3 size: 15 residues. CDR1 SGHAT and CDR2 FQNNGV come from the germline V gene.

The chain links TRBV6-1 to TRBJ1-1; 8 nucleotides agree with TRBD1. J gave up 6 bases and V 2 bases, and 8 bases lay outside the gene matches. The CDR3 covers 15 residues. Germline CDR1 is MNHNS and CDR2 is SASEGT. CDR3 in DNA: TGTGCCAGCAGTGAAACTCGACAGGGGTATGCTGAAGCTTTCTTT. Translating gives CASSETRQGYAEAFF.

This clone was observed once. The V gene is TRBV29-1, the J gene TRBJ2-2; D is perhaps TRBD1 (5 bases). Trimming cost V 5 bases and J 1 base, with 23 bases left between them. There are 18 residues in the CDR3. From germline, CDR1 is SQVTM and CDR2 ANQGSEA. The chain's CDR3 is CSVISGQETSRNTGELFF. The CDR3 nucleotides are TGCAGCGTTATTTCTGGACAAGAAACGTCCAGGAACACCGGGGAGCTGTTTTTT.

This chain links TRBV11-2 with TRBJ2-7; weak D call: TRBD2 (5 bases). Trimming took off 4 bases at V and 3 bases at J, with 16 bases between the two ends. CDR3 size: 15 residues. The germline CDR1 and CDR2 sequences are SGHAT and FQNNGV. CDR3 bases: TGTGCCAGCAGCTCAAAAAGCGGAGCTCGCTACGAGCAGTACTTC. It codes for CASSSKSGARYEQYF.

The table lists this clone with a count of one. V is TRBV10-3 and J is TRBJ2-5; 16 nucleotides agree with TRBD2. V trimming: 8 bases; J trimming: 5 bases; junction bases outside the gene matches: 5. There are 15 residues in the CDR3. Germline-derived CDR1 and CDR2 are ENHRY and SYGVKD. The CDR3 region has the DNA TGTGCCATCGCCGGGACTAGCGGGAGGGGTGAGACCCAGTACTTC. Translation gives CAIAGTSGRGETQYF.